The 32 T cell receptor beta chains in this list originate from one sample, sequenced in a study of T cells in Graves' hyperthyroidism and ophthalmopathy. TCR beta CDR3 regions were amplified from RNA transcripts. An initial round of RT-PCR targeting the TCR CDR3 relied on the HTBI primer set. TCRdb passed the multiplex PCR reads through MiXCR, listing each CDR3 protein once. The sample lists 300,000 to 500,000 distinct CDR3 sequences; 11% to 15% were seen once. Material for sequencing was blood. These receptors originate from a man aged 45-65 years with Graves' ophthalmopathy.

This clonotype was counted at least ten times. The chain joins TRBV10-3 to TRBJ2-1; 10 bases align to TRBD2. CDR1 is ENHRY and CDR2 is SYGVKD in the germline V gene. CDR3 length equals 16 residues. V shed 2 bases and J 5 bases; nucleotides not matched to a gene: 6. The CDR3 nucleotides are TGTGCCATCAGTGAGCGGCTAGCGGGAGCCGACAATGAGCAGTTCTTC. Translated: CAISERLAGADNEQFF.

Comment on this clonotype: A much more abundant neighbour one base away suggests this may be a read error. In DNA, the CDR3 is TGCAGCACAGCGGGACCGATCAGTGAGCAGTTCTTC. Protein: CSTAGPISEQFF. V and J are TRBV29-1 and TRBJ2-1, with 7 bases matching TRBD2. Germline V CDR1 and CDR2: SQVTM, ANQGSEA. V lost 8 bases and J lost 9; bases outside the gene matches: 10. The CDR3 spans 12 residues.

This clonotype was counted only a few times. CDR3 sequence (DNA): TGTGCCAGCAGCTCCCGGGGAGTGGCCATATATTTT. Translation gives CASSSRGVAIYF. V usage is TRBV3-1 and J usage is TRBJ1-3, with D hard to call. V dropped 5 bases and J dropped 11 bases, with 13 bases sitting between them. The CDR3 is 12 residues long. CDR1 is LGHDT and CDR2 is YNNKEL in the germline V gene (reference sequence).

This chain uses TRBV27 with TRBJ2-3; 10 bases align to TRBD2. V shed 8 bases, J shed 3 bases, and the junction held 5 bases outside the gene matches. The germline V gene encodes CDR1 MNHEY and CDR2 SMNVEV (reference sequence). This CDR3 has 14 residues. The CDR3 DNA is TGTGCCAGCTGCCCTAGCGGGAGAACAGATACGCAGTATTTT. Translation: CASCPSGRTDTQYF.

This clonotype was counted ten times or more. This chain uses TRBV20-1 with TRBJ2-5, with 8 positions matching TRBD2. CDR1 is DFQATT and CDR2 is SNEGSKA in the germline V gene (reference sequence). After removal of 5 bases from V and 2 bases from J, the junction contained 7 bases not matched to a gene. CDR3 length equals 14 residues. The CDR3: CSAVGGGLQETQYF. CDR3 sequence (DNA): TGCAGTGCTGTCGGGGGGGGCCTTCAAGAGACCCAGTACTTC.

The rearrangement uses TRBV19 and TRBJ2-1; D possibly matches TRBD1 or TRBD2 (5 bases each). Trimming took 3 bases from V and 2 from J, leaving 14 bases between them. The CDR3 sequence is 16 residues long. CDR1 LNHDA and CDR2 SQIVND come from the germline V gene (reference sequence). CDR3 loop: CASSIWGARAYNEQFF. The CDR3 DNA follows: TGTGCCAGTAGTATCTGGGGCGCGCGGGCCTACAATGAGCAGTTCTTC.

This sequence joins TRBV2 and TRBJ2-7; TRBD2 might be the D (5 bases). Looked up from germline, CDR1 is SNHLY and CDR2 is FYNNEI. The CDR3 totals 16 residues. The V gene lost 4 bases and the J gene lost 9 bases, with 25 bases spanning the gap. The CDR3 sequence is CASSAPHREKPWWQYF. The CDR3 DNA is TGTGCCAGCAGTGCTCCTCACCGGGAAAAGCCTTGGTGGCAGTACTTC. The full variable domain, its missing parts supplied by reference TRBV2 and TRBJ2-7, is EPEVTQTPSHQVTQMGQEVILRCVPISNHLYFYWYRQILGQKVEFLVSFYNNEISEKSEIFDDQFSVERPDGSNFTLKIRSTKLEDSAMYFCASSAPHREKPWWQYFGPGTRLTVT.

Concerning this clonotype: This may arise from a read error, as a much more abundant clone is one base away. V usage is TRBV12-3 or TRBV12-4 and J usage is TRBJ2-1, with a tentative D call TRBD2 (5 bases). This CDR3 is built from 14 residues. The CDR3 reads CASLPSIAGQELFF. The CDR3, as DNA: TGTGCCAGCTTACCCTCCATTGCGGGTCAAGAGCTGTTCTTC.

This clonotype has just a few counts. CDR3: CASRTISAPNTGELFF. The CDR3 DNA reads as TGTGCCAGCAGGACCATATCCGCTCCTAACACCGGGGAGCTGTTTTTT. The rearrangement uses TRBV6-1 and TRBJ2-2; D is uncertain. Germline V gene lookup returns CDR1 MNHNS and CDR2 SASEGT. The CDR3 extends over 16 amino acids. V dropped 6 bases and J dropped 2 bases, with 16 bases sitting between them.

This clonotype was seen repeatedly, ten times or more. This CDR3 reads CSALPGGDTRDIQYF. The CDR3 DNA follows: TGCAGTGCCCTTCCCGGGGGCGACACACGGGACATTCAGTACTTC. The rearrangement joins TRBV20-1 to TRBJ2-4; D assignment may be TRBD1 or TRBD2 (6 bases each). In germline, CDR1 is DFQATT, CDR2 SNEGSKA (reference sequence). CDR3 length: 15 amino acids. Trimming left V 6 bases short and J 8 bases short, with 23 bases between.

This clonotype occurred many times. The gene calls are TRBV5-6 and TRBJ2-3; 10 nucleotides agree with TRBD2. V shed 2 bases, J shed 4 bases, and the junction held 7 bases outside the gene matches. Germline values: CDR1 SGHDT, CDR2 YYEEEE. The CDR3 length is 16 residues. CDR3 sequence (DNA): TGTGCCAGCAGCTTCCCAGCGGGAGGGATGCCAGATACGCAGTATTTT. Amino acid sequence: CASSFPAGGMPDTQYF.

In the case of this clonotype: This clone may be a read error of a much larger clone one base away. The rearrangement links TRBV30 to TRBJ1-1; the D is unclear. The CDR3 covers 10 residues. V was pared by 8 bases and J by 11 bases, with 15 bases between. Looked up from germline, CDR1 is GTSNPN and CDR2 is SVGIG (reference sequence). The CDR3 protein is CALGLYLAFF. DNA for the CDR3: TGTGCCCTAGGTCTGTACTTGGCTTTCTTT.

This clonotype was counted many times. The chain carries TRBV27 and TRBJ2-7; TRBD1 agrees at 9 bases. Per germline, CDR1 MNHEY and CDR2 SMNVEV (reference sequence). This CDR3 region has 17 residues. Trimming took 2 bases from V and 2 from J; bases not matched to a gene: 10. DNA for the CDR3: TGTGCCAGCAGTTTAAGTCCGGGACAGGGAATTGCCTACGAGCAGTACTTC. This gives the protein CASSLSPGQGIAYEQYF.

V gene TRBV5-1 combines with J gene TRBJ2-1, with D maybe TRBD2 (6 bases). The germline V and J ends were trimmed by 5 bases and 0 bases, with 12 bases remaining between them. Germline V lookup: CDR1 SGHRS, CDR2 YFSETQ. This CDR3 has 15 residues. CDR3 amino acids: CASRIPGSSYNEQFF. CDR3 DNA sequence: TGCGCCAGCAGAATACCCGGGAGCTCCTACAATGAGCAGTTCTTC.

Worth noting for this clonotype: This may stem from a read error, because a much larger clone lies one nucleotide away. The rearrangement uses TRBV6-1 and TRBJ2-7; no clear D. Germline V lookup: CDR1 MNHNS, CDR2 SASEGT. There are 14 residues in the CDR3. Written as DNA, the CDR3 is TGTGTCACGAGGCCACCTGGGAACTCCTACGAGCAGTACTTC. This gives the protein CVTRPPGNSYEQYF.

This rearrangement joins TRBV28 to TRBJ1-1; D is undetermined. V was clipped by 8 bases and J by 0 bases, with 13 bases between them. The germline V gene has CDR1 MDHEN and CDR2 SYDVKM. CDR3 size: 14 residues. CDR3 amino acids: CASFSGSMNTEAFF. The CDR3 region has the DNA TGTGCCAGCTTCAGCGGGAGCATGAACACTGAAGCTTTCTTT.

The rearrangement uses TRBV7-9 and TRBJ2-2, with 8 bases matching TRBD1. The germline gives CDR1 SEHNR, CDR2 FQNEAQ (reference sequence). The CDR3 consists of 17 residues. V trimming: 5 bases; J trimming: 1 base; junction bases outside the gene matches: 9. The CDR3 is CASSPKTGTGNTGELFF. The CDR3 DNA is TGTGCCAGCAGCCCCAAAACCGGGACAGGGAACACCGGGGAGCTGTTTTTT.

This clonotype turned up a few times. V is TRBV30 and J is TRBJ1-2; D perhaps matches TRBD1 (5 bases). Germline CDR1 and CDR2: GTSNPN and SVGIG (reference sequence). The CDR3 is made up of 11 amino acids. The V and J ends lost 4 bases and 8 bases respectively, with 11 bases between them. The CDR3 is CAWTLGVGYTF. DNA for the CDR3: TGTGCCTGGACCTTAGGGGTCGGCTACACCTTC.

Ten or more counts support this clonotype. The junction departs from the called germline gene at one end, perhaps through a read error. V is TRBV12-5 and J is TRBJ1-5; D remains unclear. CDR1 and CDR2 (germline): LGHNT, FRNRAP. This CDR3 is 13 amino acids long. The CDR3 DNA reads TGTGCTAGTGGTTTGCGCAGCAACCAGCCCCAGCATTTT. Amino acid sequence: CASGLRSNQPQHF. Filled out from reference TRBV12-5 and TRBJ1-5, the complete variable domain reads DARVTQTPRHKVTEMGQEVTMRCQPILGHNTVFWYRQTMMQGLELLAYFRNRAPLDDSGMPKDRFSAEMPDATLATLKIQPSEPRDSAVYFCASGLRSNQPQHFGDGTRLSIL.

Notes on this clonotype: A much larger clone is a single base away; this may be a read error. The chain recombines TRBV29-1 with TRBJ2-7; D is ambiguous. The J call may be incorrect, as the DNA end agrees better with TRBJ2-1. The CDR3 contains 12 residues. Germline CDR1 and CDR2: SQVTM and ANQGSEA. Here the CDR3 DNA reads TGCAGCGTTGAGGTGGTGTCCTACGAGCAGTTCTTC. This codes for CSVEVVSYEQFF.

This clonotype turned up a few times. A much larger clonotype is one base distant, so this may be a read error. This rearrangement joins TRBV28 to TRBJ2-7, with TRBD2 identical over 16 bases. The germline gives CDR1 MDHEN, CDR2 SYDVKM. V lost 6 bases to trimming and J lost 6 bases; unmatched junction nucleotides: 8. The CDR3 sequence is 16 residues long. The CDR3 spells CASSQGLAGGWCEQYF. DNA of the CDR3: TGTGCCAGCAGCCAGGGACTAGCGGGAGGGTGGTGCGAGCAGTACTTC.

This clonotype has a handful of counts. The chain employs TRBV12-3 or TRBV12-4 and TRBJ2-2; D possibly uses TRBD1 or TRBD2 (5 bases each). CDR3 length equals 14 residues. Deletions cut 4 bases from V and 1 base from J, with 7 bases between. CDR3 in DNA: TGTGCCAGCAGTTATGGGGGGAACACCGGGGAGCTGTTTTTT. Its protein is CASSYGGNTGELFF.

This clonotype has a count of ten or more. The chain uses TRBV11-3 and TRBJ2-6; D is ambiguous. The V end lost 6 bases, the J end lost 3 bases, and 6 bases lay between the germline ends. The CDR3 extends over 13 amino acids. CDR1 and CDR2 (germline): SGHNT, YENEEA. The CDR3: CASRMNGANVLTF. CDR3 DNA sequence: TGTGCCAGCAGAATGAATGGGGCCAACGTCCTGACTTTC.

This chain joins TRBV25-1 and TRBJ2-7; D might be TRBD2 (7 bases). V lost 3 bases and J 2 bases, leaving 17 bases between the germline ends. The germline V gene has CDR1 MGHDK and CDR2 SYGVNS. CDR3 length equals 16 residues. The CDR3: CASSEEGGFRAYEQYF. The CDR3 DNA reads TGTGCCAGCAGTGAGGAGGGGGGGTTTAGGGCCTACGAGCAGTACTTC.

This clonotype showed up just a few times. The V call is TRBV29-1, the J call TRBJ2-2, with D maybe TRBD1 (5 bases). Germline values: CDR1 SQVTM, CDR2 ANQGSEA. V dropped 3 bases and J dropped 2 bases, with 13 bases sitting between them. This CDR3 region has 15 residues. CDR3 DNA sequence: TGCAGCGTTGAGGGTCTAGGGGTTAACACCGGGGAGCTGTTTTTT. Protein: CSVEGLGVNTGELFF.

This clonotype was seen a few times. The genes are TRBV7-9 and TRBJ2-1; maybe TRBD1 (5 bases). This CDR3 spans 17 amino acids. Trimming cost V 1 base and J 0 bases, with 13 bases left between them. The V gene's germline CDR1 is SEHNR and CDR2 FQNEAQ (reference sequence). This CDR3 is CASSLVGRVGSYNEQFF. The CDR3 DNA is TGTGCCAGCAGCTTAGTTGGCAGGGTAGGCTCCTACAATGAGCAGTTCTTC.

This clonotype was observed many times. The rearrangement joins TRBV20-1 to TRBJ1-1; D not resolved. Germline V gene lookup returns CDR1 DFQATT and CDR2 SNEGSKA (reference sequence). The V end lost 3 bases, the J end lost 2 bases, and 7 bases lay between the germline ends. The length of the CDR3 is 12 residues. The CDR3 DNA reads TGCAGTGCTAGTAAAGCTAACACTGAAGCTTTCTTT. This encodes CSASKANTEAFF.

J is TRBJ1-1 and V is TRBV20-1, with D perhaps matching TRBD1 (5 bases). V was pared by 2 bases and J by 2 bases, with 12 bases between. The CDR3 has 14 residues. Germline CDR1 is DFQATT and CDR2 is SNEGSKA (reference sequence). This CDR3 reads CSARYGAGNTEAFF. In DNA, the CDR3 is TGCAGTGCTAGATACGGGGCGGGTAACACTGAAGCTTTCTTT.

In its sample, this clonotype was seen many times. J is TRBJ2-5 and V is TRBV6-1, with 12 nucleotides matching TRBD2. Losses at the gene ends were 3 bases for V and 4 bases for J; bases not matched to a gene: 9. CDR1 MNHNS and CDR2 SASEGT come from the germline V gene. CDR3 length: 17 amino acids. CDR3 sequence reads: CASSDPSGLAGSETQYF. DNA for the CDR3: TGTGCCAGCAGTGATCCCTCCGGACTAGCGGGATCAGAGACCCAGTACTTC.

The chain is built from TRBV20-1 and TRBJ2-1; 7 bases are a match to TRBD2. J was trimmed by 6 bases and V by 3 bases; bases with no gene match: 8. CDR1 DFQATT and CDR2 SNEGSKA come from the germline V gene (reference sequence). The CDR3 is made up of 14 amino acids. CDR3 amino acids: CSASRLALGNEQFF. In DNA, the CDR3 is TGCAGTGCTAGCAGACTAGCTTTGGGCAATGAGCAGTTCTTC.

V gene TRBV29-1 combines with J gene TRBJ1-2; a weak D match, TRBD1 (5 bases). Germline CDR1 is SQVTM and CDR2 is ANQGSEA. V was clipped by 0 bases and J by 3 bases, with 5 bases between them. The CDR3 covers 12 residues. The CDR3 loop reads CSVEETDYGYTF. CDR3 in DNA: TGCAGCGTTGAAGAGACAGACTATGGCTACACCTTC.

This clonotype was seen more than once but under ten times. This CDR3 reads CSARSGRTSNEQFF. The CDR3, as DNA: TGCAGTGCTAGGAGCGGGAGAACAAGCAATGAGCAGTTCTTC. V and J are TRBV20-1 and TRBJ2-1; 8 bases line up with TRBD2. Trimming cost V 3 bases and J 6 bases; bases outside gene matches: 7. CDR1 and CDR2 (germline): DFQATT, SNEGSKA (reference sequence). The CDR3 is made up of 14 amino acids.